This record concerns one T cell receptor beta chain sequence. Its antigen remains undetermined. Base qualities are not provided; no much larger clone lies one nucleotide away. At the DNA level, this CDR3 is encoded by other sequences in the same sample as well. The sample comes from a study of cytomegalovirus exposure and HLA in healthy donors (TCRdb year 2017). As for the study more broadly: In an earlier analysis of about 560 of the donors, 250 to 350 Gb of sequence data and roughly 100 million unique TCR beta sequences from 150 million to 200 million T cells were reported. In a later analysis, previously published TCR beta repertoires from some 640 donors were re-analyzed and high-resolution HLA genotyping was added so that TCR occurrence patterns could be studied. All discovery cohort repertoires had been generated on a single sequencing platform. An early release that covered about 600 HLA-typed donors contained approximately 300 gigabases of sequencing data and about 93 million unique TCR sequences. Because of strong linkage in the cohort, 4 to 6 DR-DQ haplotypes were treated as single units for association and clustering. HLA typing covered class I and class II loci at four-digit resolution. Among the roughly 400 genotyped donors, around 81% belonged to the genetic ancestry cluster associated with self-reported Caucasian donors. An earlier analysis of a few hundred of the donors applied high-throughput TCR beta sequencing to assess whether each TCR beta V gene segment acted as functional or pseudogenic. The study was designed to test whether signatures of past pathogen exposure could be identified by cataloging public T cell receptors. Rather than drawing on any new phenotypic data, the later analysis identified candidate immune exposures from TCR beta sequences and the way those sequences occurred across donors. The number of donors typed differed by locus, with roughly 629-640 for A, B, C, DRB1 and DQB1, around 500 for DQA1, under 610 for DPA1, and under 490 for DPB1. The study profiled the T cell repertoires of 550 to 700 subjects by immunosequencing and related them to cytomegalovirus serostatus. Along with the approximately 700-subject first cohort, a separate validation cohort of roughly 110 different subjects was used. Donor age, sex, ethnicity and CMV serostatus were compiled alongside the repertoire data. High-throughput TCR immunosequencing, statistical association of individual TCRs with disease status, and machine learning were combined to predict cytomegalovirus infection status. Among around 400 genotyped donors of the cohort, an average of approximately 240,000 unique TCR beta nucleotide sequences was sequenced per donor, of which roughly 17% were non-productive. In a later genetic analysis, genome-wide SNP genotypes for about 65% of the roughly 700 donors were used, and that subset was treated as a discovery cohort. The full study reports these points: In the study, around 150 TCR beta chains were listed as associated with cytomegalovirus. In a later analysis, HLA-associated TCR beta chains were found to be more clonally expanded and to have lower generation probabilities than equally common non-associated chains. Assigning TCR associations to individual alleles was difficult when HLA alleles, especially DR and DQ, strongly co-occurred. Some IMGT-functional V segments, including TRBV6-2 and TRBV6-3, could not be distinguished by the 87-base-pair reads and were therefore excluded. In this cohort, only TCR beta chains were sequenced, and detectable features were limited by the absence of alpha or paired-chain data. In a later analysis, several top co-occurrence clusters were reported to appear linked to parvovirus B19, influenza, CMV and Epstein-Barr virus. In a later genetic analysis, fewer N-insertions in productive TCRs were reported among donors in an Asian-associated ancestry cluster than the roughly 700-donor mean. Broadly in line with IMGT annotations, most TCR beta V segments showed up in productive rearrangements about 87% or about 30% of the time in an earlier analysis of around 600 of the donors. A later analysis found that TCR association rates varied across HLA loci, with DRB1 alleles showing the most associated TCRs and HLA-C alleles the fewest. The sequencing pipeline was judged likely to have produced a cluster of highly shared sequence variants as a technical artifact. Across donors, most TCR sequences were observed very rarely, whereas some public TCRs were present in many individuals. According to the authors, the approach could potentially be generalized to other disease states and immunological phenotypes. A later analysis associated 15,000 to 20,000 TCR beta sequences with specific HLA alleles at a false discovery rate of 0.05. V-gene and J-gene trimming of TCR beta chains was associated with a missense DCLRE1C variant in a later genetic analysis, and the association was replicated in an independent cohort. A further reported finding was that TCR beta sequences accurately predicted the HLA-A and HLA-B alleles for most subjects in the first cohort. Because some donors lacked HLA typing at each locus, the association tests relied only on the typed subset. In a later analysis, most CMV-associated TCR beta chains were found to appear HLA-restricted, with HLA associations seemingly driven largely by CMV exposure. Cytomegalovirus status was reported to be diagnosed by the classifier with high specificity and sensitivity in both the original and validation cohorts. Three of the identified cytomegalovirus-associated TCR beta chains were confirmed in vitro to be specific for cytomegalovirus antigens. For the cohort, immune exposure information was limited to CMV serostatus. Sequencing depth was assumed to be roughly uniform across donors in the presence/absence analyses, though that assumption may not hold. About 17 rarely observed V segments, including chromosome 9 orphons, were excluded from the earlier analysis of approximately 500 of the donors because counts were too low. Linkage disequilibrium might explain the correlated functional status among segregating V segments, but an unknown experimental factor could not be excluded.

The CDR3 numbers 15 residues from cysteine through phenylalanine. CDR3 DNA only is kept here, 45 bases in frame from base 1. Trimming accounts for 5 bases at V and 5 bases at J, while the number of junction bases matched to no gene is 6. CDR1 and CDR2, looked up from the germline V gene, are SGHDN and FVKESK. The cohort consisted of 670 or so healthy bone marrow donors. At the time of sampling, every cohort member was nominally healthy, though immune exposures that went unrecorded were likely present. The donor was CMV seronegative and was included in the group of about 350 seronegative cohort members. Each donor provided a peripheral blood sample, and peripheral blood mononuclear cells were used for TCR beta sequencing. Genomic DNA was extracted from the blood cell samples with the Qiagen DNeasy Blood Extraction Kit. Receptor libraries were prepared by the immunoSEQ multiplex PCR assay. A mixture of 60 forward primers for TCR Vbeta segments and 13 reverse primers for TCR Jbeta segments was used in the multiplex PCR. A multiplex PCR assay on genomic DNA amplified the CDR3 region of rearranged TCR beta genes. On the Illumina HiSeq System, the amplified TCR beta libraries were sequenced as 87-base-pair reads. Per the source publication's procedure: A later analysis tallied 75 million to 95 million unique TCR beta chains across the 650 to 750 repertoires, and 10 million to 11 million of those chains were shared by two or more donors. A nearest-neighbor algorithm error-corrected the raw reads and collapsed the reads into unique sequences, merging closely related sequences to remove PCR and sequencing errors. V, D and J gene segments were assigned by aligning CDR3 sequences to IMGT reference sequences. For a sequence to be retained, at least a six-nucleotide match to both a V gene segment and a J gene segment was required. A rearrangement was called productive if the CDR3 had no stop codons and remained in frame with V and J, and every other rearrangement was called non-productive. Following IMGT convention, CDR3 was defined as the stretch from the second conserved V-encoded cysteine to the conserved J-encoded phenylalanine. The earlier analysis of about 640 of the donors excluded any sequence lacking an unambiguous match to a single V gene segment. In an earlier analysis of 450 to 750 of the donors, a V segment was called functional when productive rearrangements were above 56.7%, and segregating when the standard deviation between donors exceeded 5%. A statistical classification framework was built to diagnose cytomegalovirus status from the catalog of TCR beta chain sequences. In a later analysis, V and J genes were assigned by comparing TCR nucleotide sequences against IMGT/GENE-DB human TR gene sequences. Using the TCRdist pipeline, a later analysis assigned CDR3 sequences along with most-parsimonious VDJ recombination scenarios. In a later analysis, each TCR beta chain was defined by its CDR3 amino acid sequence together with its V-gene family, and reads without a unique V-gene family were excluded. In a later analysis, approximately 590 highly shared, low-generation-probability nucleotide sequences were removed to address suspected cross-contamination and a sequencing artifact. In a later analysis, a clonal expansion index for each public chain was calculated from normalized within-repertoire ranks of inferred template counts. In a later analysis, generation probabilities were computed with a VDJ recombination model fitted to out-of-frame rearrangements, and the resulting probabilities were checked against IGoR. In a later analysis, TCR-TCR, TCR-HLA and TCR-CMV co-occurrence was scored with hypergeometric tests, and a repertoire-size bias correction was applied to TCR pairs. False discovery rates were estimated in a later analysis by permuting HLA or CMV assignments 20 times. In a later analysis, co-occurring TCRs were grouped using DBSCAN, with TCRdist sequence similarity added in when clustering inside HLA-allele-positive subsets. Co-occurrence clustering excluded repertoires with fewer than 30,000 or more than 120,000 public chains, plus five with anomalous nucleotide sharing. In TCRdb, the immuneACCESS table is reduced to in-frame sequences with V and J assigned. These tables do not hold every clone; where another copy was compared, an unresolved V gene accounts for under half, and the others remain unexplained. V, J and clone size derive from that table, while D and trimming were established from the DNA sequence. In all, the sample holds about 250,000 clones, and about 75% of those were seen once. In total, the top ten clones hold around 2% of the sample.

Sequencing was carried out using PBMCs. Rearrangement joined TRBV14 to TRBJ2-1, with 10 middle bases fitting TRBD2. The sequence was obtained from a female donor in good health and CMV-seronegative. CDR3 region: CASSRLAGVHNEQFF. The DNA sequence follows: TGTGCCAGCAGCAGGCTAGCGGGAGTTCACAATGAGCAGTTCTTC. The full variable domain, completed from the reference TRBV14 and TRBJ2-1 proteins outside the CDR3, reads EAGVTQFPSHSVIEKGQTVTLRCDPISGHDNLYWYRRVMGKEIKFLLHFVKESKQDESGMPNNRFLAERTGGTYSTLKVQPAELEDSGVYFCASSRLAGVHNEQFFGPGTRLTVL.